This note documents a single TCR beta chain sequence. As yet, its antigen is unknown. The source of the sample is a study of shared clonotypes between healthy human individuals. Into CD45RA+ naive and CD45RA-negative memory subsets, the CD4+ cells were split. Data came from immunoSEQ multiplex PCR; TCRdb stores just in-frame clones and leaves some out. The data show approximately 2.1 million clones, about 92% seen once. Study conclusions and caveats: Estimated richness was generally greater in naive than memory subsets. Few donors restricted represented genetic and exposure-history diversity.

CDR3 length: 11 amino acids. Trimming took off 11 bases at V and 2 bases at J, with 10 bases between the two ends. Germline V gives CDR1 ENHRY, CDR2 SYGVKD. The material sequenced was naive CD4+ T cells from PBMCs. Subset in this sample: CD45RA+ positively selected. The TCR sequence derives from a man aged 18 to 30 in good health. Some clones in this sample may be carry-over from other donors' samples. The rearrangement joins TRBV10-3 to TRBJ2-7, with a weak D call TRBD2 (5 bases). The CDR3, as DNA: TGTGCCTCGTCCGGGACCTACGAGCAGTACTTC. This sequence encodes CASSGTYEQYF.